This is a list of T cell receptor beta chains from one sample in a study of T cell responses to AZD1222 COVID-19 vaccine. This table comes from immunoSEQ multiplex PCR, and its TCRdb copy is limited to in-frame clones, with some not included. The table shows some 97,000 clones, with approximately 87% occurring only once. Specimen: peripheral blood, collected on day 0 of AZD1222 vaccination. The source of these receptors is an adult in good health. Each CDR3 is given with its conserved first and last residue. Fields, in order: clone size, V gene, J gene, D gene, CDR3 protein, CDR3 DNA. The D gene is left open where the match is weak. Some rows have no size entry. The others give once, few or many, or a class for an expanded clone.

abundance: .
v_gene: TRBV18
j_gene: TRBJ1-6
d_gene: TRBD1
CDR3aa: CASASRQGGNSPLHF
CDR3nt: TGTGCCAGCGCTTCGAGGCAGGGGGGTAATTCACCCCTCCACTTT

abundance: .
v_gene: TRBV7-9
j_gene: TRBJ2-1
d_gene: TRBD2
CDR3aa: CASSPGRGTNNEQFF
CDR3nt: TGTGCCAGCAGCCCCGGGAGGGGGACGAACAATGAGCAGTTCTTC

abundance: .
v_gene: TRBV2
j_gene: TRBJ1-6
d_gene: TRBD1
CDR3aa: CASNTDRGYNSPLHF
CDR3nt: TGTGCCAGCAATACCGACAGGGGATATAATTCACCCCTCCACTTT

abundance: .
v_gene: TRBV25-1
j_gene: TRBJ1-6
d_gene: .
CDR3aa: CASSGPTGGGYDSPLHF
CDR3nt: TGTGCCAGCAGTGGCCCGACAGGAGGAGGGTATGATTCACCCCTCCACTTT

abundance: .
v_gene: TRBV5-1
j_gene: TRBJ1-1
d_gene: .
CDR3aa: CASSLDTEAFF
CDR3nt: TGCGCCAGCAGCTTGGACACTGAAGCTTTCTTT

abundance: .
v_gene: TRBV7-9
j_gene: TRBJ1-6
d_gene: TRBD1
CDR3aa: CASSWEQGAHNSPLHF
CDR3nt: TGTGCCAGCAGCTGGGAACAGGGGGCTCATAATTCACCCCTCCACTTT

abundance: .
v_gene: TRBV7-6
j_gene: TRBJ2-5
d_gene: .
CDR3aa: CASSLQRWQGDRETQYF
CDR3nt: TGTGCCAGCAGCCTACAGAGGTGGCAGGGCGACCGGGAGACCCAGTACTTC

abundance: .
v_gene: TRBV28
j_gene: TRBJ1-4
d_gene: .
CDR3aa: CASGLLNPGKLFF
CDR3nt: TGTGCCAGCGGGCTTTTAAATCCCGGAAAACTGTTTTTT

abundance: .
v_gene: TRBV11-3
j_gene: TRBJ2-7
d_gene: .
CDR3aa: CASSLDDEQYF
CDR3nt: TGTGCCAGCAGCTTAGATGACGAGCAGTACTTC

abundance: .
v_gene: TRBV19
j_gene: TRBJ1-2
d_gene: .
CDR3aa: CASSTLSGYGYTF
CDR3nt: TGTGCCAGTAGTACCCTCAGTGGATATGGCTACACCTTC

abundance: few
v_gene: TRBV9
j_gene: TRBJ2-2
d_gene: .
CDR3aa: CASSVEGGPNTGELFF
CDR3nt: TGTGCCAGCAGCGTAGAAGGGGGGCCGAACACCGGGGAGCTGTTTTTT

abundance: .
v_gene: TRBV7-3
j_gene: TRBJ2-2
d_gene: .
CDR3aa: CASSLTRTSGELFF
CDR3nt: TGTGCCAGCAGCTTAACTCGGACGTCCGGGGAGCTGTTTTTT

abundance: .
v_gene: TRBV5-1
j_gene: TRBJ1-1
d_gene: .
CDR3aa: CASSLGSTVNTEAFF
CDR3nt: TGCGCCAGCAGCTTGGGGTCGACAGTGAACACTGAAGCTTTCTTT

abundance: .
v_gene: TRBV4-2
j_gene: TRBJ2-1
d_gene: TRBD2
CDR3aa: CASSRKTSGGSNEQFF
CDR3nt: TGTGCCAGCAGCCGGAAGACTAGCGGGGGCTCCAATGAGCAGTTCTTC

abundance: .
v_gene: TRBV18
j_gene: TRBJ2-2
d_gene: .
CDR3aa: CASSPSLVEELFF
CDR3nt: TGTGCCAGCTCACCGAGCCTCGTAGAGGAGCTGTTTTTT

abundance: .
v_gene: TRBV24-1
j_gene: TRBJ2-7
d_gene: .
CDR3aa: CATSDHSGEQYF
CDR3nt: TGTGCCACCAGTGATCACTCTGGCGAGCAGTACTTC

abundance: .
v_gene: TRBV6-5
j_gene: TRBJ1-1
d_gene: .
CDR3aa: CASSTLSYSPEAFF
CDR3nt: TGTGCCAGCAGTACCCTTAGTTACTCCCCTGAAGCTTTCTTT

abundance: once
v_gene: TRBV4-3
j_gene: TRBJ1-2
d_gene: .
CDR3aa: CASSQEGSKVSRYTF
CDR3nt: TGCGCCAGCAGCCAAGAGGGGTCTAAGGTTTCACGCTACACCTTC

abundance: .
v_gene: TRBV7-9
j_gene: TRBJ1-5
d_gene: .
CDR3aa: CASSLGQGTSPQHF
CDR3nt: TGTGCCAGCAGCTTAGGTCAGGGGACATCGCCCCAGCATTTT

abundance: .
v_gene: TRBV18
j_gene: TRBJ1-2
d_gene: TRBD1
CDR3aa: CASSPLSQGARIYGYTF
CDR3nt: TGTGCCAGCTCACCGTTATCCCAGGGGGCTCGAATCTATGGCTACACCTTC

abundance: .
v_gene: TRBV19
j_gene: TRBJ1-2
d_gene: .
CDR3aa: CASSPGEESYTF
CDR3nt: TGTGCCAGCAGCCCAGGGGAGGAGAGCTACACCTTC

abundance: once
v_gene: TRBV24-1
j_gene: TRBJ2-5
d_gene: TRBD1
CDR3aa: CATSDPSPKTGWETQYF
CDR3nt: TGTGCCACCAGTGACCCCTCTCCTAAGACAGGGTGGGAGACCCAGTACTTC

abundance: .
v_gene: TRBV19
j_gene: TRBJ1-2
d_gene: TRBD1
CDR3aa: CASSISADRGSLRGYTF
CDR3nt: TGTGCCAGTAGTATAAGCGCCGACAGGGGATCCTTGCGCGGCTACACCTTC

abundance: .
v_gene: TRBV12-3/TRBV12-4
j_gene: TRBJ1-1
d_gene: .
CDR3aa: CASSLRDLTEAFF
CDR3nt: TGTGCCAGCAGTTTACGGGACCTCACTGAAGCTTTCTTT

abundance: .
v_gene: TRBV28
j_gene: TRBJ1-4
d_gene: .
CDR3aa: CASSFTVQLLNEKLFF
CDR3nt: TGTGCCAGCAGTTTTACGGTACAGCTCCTTAATGAAAAACTGTTTTTT

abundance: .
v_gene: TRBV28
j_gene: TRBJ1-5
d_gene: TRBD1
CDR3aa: CASTHADRGIIQPQHF
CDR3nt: TGTGCCAGCACCCACGCGGACAGGGGGATAATACAGCCCCAGCATTTT

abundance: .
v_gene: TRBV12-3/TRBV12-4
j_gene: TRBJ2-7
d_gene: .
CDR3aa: CASSGTVNEQYF
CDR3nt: TGTGCCAGCAGCGGGACTGTAAACGAGCAGTACTTC

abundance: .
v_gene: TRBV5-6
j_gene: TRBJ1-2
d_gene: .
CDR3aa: CASSGWTAANYGYTF
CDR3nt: TGTGCCAGCAGCGGCTGGACAGCAGCTAACTATGGCTACACCTTC

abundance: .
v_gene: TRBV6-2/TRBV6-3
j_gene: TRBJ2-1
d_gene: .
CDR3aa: CASSYLASGGGEQFF
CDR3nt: TGTGCCAGCAGTTACTTGGCCTCAGGGGGAGGTGAGCAGTTCTTC

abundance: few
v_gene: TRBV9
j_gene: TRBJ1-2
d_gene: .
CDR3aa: CASSAGLDGYGYTF
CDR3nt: TGTGCCAGCAGCGCCGGGCTGGACGGCTATGGCTACACCTTC

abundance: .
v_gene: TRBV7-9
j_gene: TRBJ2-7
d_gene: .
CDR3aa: CASSLGMGGGTIYEQYF
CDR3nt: TGTGCCAGCAGCTTAGGAATGGGAGGGGGTACCATCTACGAGCAGTACTTC